A single sample gave rise to the 29 T cell receptor beta chains below, sequenced in a study of blood T cells in healthy people across ages. PCR was performed a second time for roughly 7 to 12 cycles using a sample-barcoded 5' primer and a J-beta primer mix. TCRdb re-called the 5' RACE reads through MiXCR, storing one row per CDR3 protein. The sample comprises 900,000 to 950,000 distinct CDR3 sequences, 25% to 30% of which are singletons, and 10% to 13% rests with the top ten. The data were also submitted as part of a second study, on T cells of mothers and their children.

The sample taken for sequencing was blood. The receptors derive from a middle-aged woman in good health.

This clonotype was seen a handful of times. The rearrangement links TRBV7-2 to TRBJ1-5; 7 bases align to TRBD1. Per the germline V gene, CDR1 is SGHTA and CDR2 is FQGNSA. This CDR3 is built from 15 residues. J was trimmed by 7 bases and V by 0 bases; bases with no gene match: 6. The CDR3, as DNA: TGTGCCAGCAGCTTAGCGCTACAGGGGCGGCAGCCCCAGCATTTT. It specifies CASSLALQGRQPQHF.

As regards this clonotype: A much larger clone differs by one base, so this may be a read error. No conserved phenylalanine or tryptophan is present at the end of the CDR3, so a read error is the likely explanation. Because the CDR3's place on the DNA is in doubt, the DNA is left out and the CDR3 is given as listed by TCRdb. The CDR3: CSVDEGQLVYGYTC. The V and J genes are TRBV29-1 and TRBJ1-2; the table's D call, TRBD1, was not checked against the DNA. The CDR3 extends over 14 residues, inclusive of both ends. CDR1 is SQVTM and CDR2 is ANQGSEA in the germline V gene.

The chain uses TRBV7-9 and TRBJ1-5; no clear D gene. Germline V gene sequence: CDR1 SEHNR, CDR2 FQNEAQ (reference sequence). Trimming cost V 2 bases and J 6 bases, with 29 bases left between them. The CDR3 loop spans 20 amino acids. CDR3 DNA sequence: TGTGCCAGCAGCTTAAGAGACCGCCGGAGGGAAAAGGAATCGGGTCAGCCCCAGCATTTT. It is translated as CASSLRDRRREKESGQPQHF. Full variable domain (outside the CDR3, taken from reference TRBV7-9 and TRBJ1-5): DTGVSQNPRHKITKRGQNVTFRCDPISEHNRLYWYRQTLGQGPEFLTYFQNEAQLEKSRLLSDRFSAERPKGSFSTLEIQRTEQGDSAMYLCASSLRDRRREKESGQPQHFGDGTRLSIL.

This clonotype was detected only a few times. This CDR3 is CASSFGSGGYANTEAFF. The CDR3 DNA reads TGTGCCAGCAGCTTTGGATCAGGGGGGTATGCGAACACTGAAGCTTTCTTT. The genes are TRBV7-9 and TRBJ1-1; 7 bases agree with TRBD1. The CDR3 runs 17 residues. Germline V CDR1 and CDR2: SEHNR, FQNEAQ (reference sequence). V lost 3 bases to trimming and J lost 1 base; unmatched junction nucleotides: 11.

About this clonotype itself: This could be a read error, since a much larger clone is one nucleotide away. The chain employs TRBV19 and TRBJ2-5, with 9 bases fitting TRBD2. V dropped 5 bases and J dropped 11; count of bases not matched to a gene: 15. Germline CDR1 LNHDA, CDR2 SQIVND (reference sequence). There are 15 residues in the CDR3. The DNA for the CDR3 is TGTGCCAGTAGTCCTGGGGCGGGGGGGTACAATGAGCAGTACTTC. Its translation: CASSPGAGGYNEQYF.

The gene calls are TRBV23-1 and TRBJ2-3; TRBD1 matches 8 bases. TRBV23-1 is recorded as an ORF, its role being uncertain. CDR3 length equals 19 residues. With 0 bases clipped from V and 1 base from J, the junction kept 12 bases outside the gene matches. CDR3 amino acids: CASSQSRTGSLAGTDTQYF. The CDR3 DNA follows: TGCGCCAGCAGTCAATCGAGGACAGGGAGTTTGGCGGGCACAGATACGCAGTATTTT.

This clonotype has more than one count but fewer than ten. The chain is built from TRBV20-1 and TRBJ2-5; D unclear. The CDR3 totals 19 residues. The V end lost 1 base, the J end lost 2 bases, and 26 bases lay between the germline ends. Germline CDR1 reads DFQATT; CDR2 reads SNEGSKA (reference sequence). CDR3 amino acids: CSARALNSFGWVQQETQYF. In DNA form, the CDR3 reads TGCAGTGCTAGAGCTTTAAATTCTTTTGGATGGGTACAGCAAGAGACCCAGTACTTC.

The chain recombines TRBV19 with TRBJ2-7; a weak D match, TRBD2 (5 bases). There are 15 residues in the CDR3. CDR1 is LNHDA and CDR2 is SQIVND in the germline V gene (reference sequence). Deletions cut 0 bases from V and 6 bases from J, with 15 bases between. The CDR3 DNA reads TGTGCCAGTAGTATAGATAGGGCCATGGGAGCCGAGCAGTACTTC. This sequence encodes CASSIDRAMGAEQYF.

The chain links TRBV3-1 to TRBJ2-3, with D possibly being TRBD1 (6 bases). Looked up from germline, CDR1 is LGHDT and CDR2 is YNNKEL (reference sequence). V gave up 1 base and J gave up 2 bases, with 10 bases separating them. CDR3 length equals 15 residues. CDR3 bases: TGTGCCAGCAGCCAAGTACAGGGTTCCACAGATACGCAGTATTTT. Translation gives CASSQVQGSTDTQYF.

The rearrangement joins TRBV20-1 to TRBJ1-1, with 10 bases that match TRBD1. The germline CDR1 and CDR2 sequences are DFQATT and SNEGSKA (reference sequence). V was pared by 7 bases and J by 0 bases, with 5 bases of the junction left unmatched. The CDR3 has 14 amino acids. The CDR3 DNA sequence: TGCAGTGGAGCGGGACAGGGGATGAACACTGAAGCTTTCTTT. It is translated as CSGAGQGMNTEAFF.

This clonotype was counted a few times. This rearrangement joins TRBV7-6 to TRBJ1-3, with TRBD1 as a possible D gene (6 bases). The V gene lost 4 bases and the J gene lost 0 bases, with 10 bases spanning the gap. This CDR3 has 15 amino acids. Germline assignment: CDR1 SGHVS and CDR2 FNYEAQ. CDR3 sequence reads: CASSSDSHSGNTIYF. The CDR3 coding sequence is TGTGCCAGCAGCTCGGACAGTCACTCTGGAAACACCATATATTTT.

This clonotype was counted a few times. The chain couples TRBV6-5 to TRBJ2-7; TRBD1 matches 10 bases. This CDR3 region has 13 residues. Germline assignment: CDR1 MNHEY and CDR2 SVGAGI. The V and J ends lost 5 bases and 6 bases, in that order; junction bases with no gene match: 4. CDR3 sequence reads: CASSTRTGGEQYF. The CDR3 nucleotides read TGTGCCAGCAGTACCAGGACAGGGGGCGAGCAGTACTTC.

This clonotype was detected only a few times. The rearrangement links TRBV5-1 to TRBJ2-4; 7 bases line up with TRBD1. Per the germline V gene, CDR1 is SGHRS and CDR2 is YFSETQ. The ends lost 4 bases at V and 0 bases at J; junction bases unmatched: 7. This CDR3 is 16 amino acids long. CDR3 sequence: CASSIRTGLAKNIQYF. CDR3 sequence (DNA): TGCGCCAGCAGCATACGGACAGGTTTAGCCAAAAACATTCAGTACTTC.

This clonotype has a count of ten or more. This chain connects TRBV28 to TRBJ2-7; TRBD1 matches 8 bases. This CDR3 region has 16 residues. Germline V lookup: CDR1 MDHEN, CDR2 SYDVKM. The V and J ends lost 7 bases and 1 base, in that order; junction bases with no gene match: 12. The chain's CDR3 is CASTARTWDRSYEQYF. The CDR3 DNA is TGTGCCAGCACCGCAAGAACCTGGGACAGGTCCTACGAGCAGTACTTC. Full variable domain (missing parts from reference TRBV28 and TRBJ2-7): DVKVTQSSRYLVKRTGEKVFLECVQDMDHENMFWYRQDPGLGLRLIYFSYDVKMKEKGDIPEGYSVSREKKERFSLILESASTNQTSMYLCASTARTWDRSYEQYFGPGTRLTVT.

Comments on this clonotype: A much larger clone differs from this one at a single base, so this may be a read error. The chain recombines TRBV20-1 with TRBJ2-1, with a tentative D call TRBD1 (6 bases). From germline, CDR1 is DFQATT and CDR2 SNEGSKA (reference sequence). The CDR3 has 13 residues. V lost 7 bases and J lost 13, with 23 bases in between. CDR3 sequence: CSVTSGTRETQFF. As DNA, the CDR3 is TGCAGTGTTACGTCGGGGACACGAGAGACCCAGTTCTTC.

The chain combines TRBV7-3 with TRBJ2-5; D unclear. Germline CDR1 and CDR2: SGHTA and FQGTGA. The CDR3 extends over 14 amino acids. V lost 5 bases, J lost 5 bases, and 15 bases lay in between. CDR3 sequence (DNA): TGTGCCAGCAGCGACCCTAGGAGAGAGGAGACCCAGTACTTC. Translating it yields CASSDPRREETQYF.

This clonotype was recorded once. One junction end does not reproduce the germline sequence, and a read error may be involved. The chain has TRBV24-1 and TRBJ2-5; 10 bases fit TRBD1. The CDR3 is 16 amino acids. In germline, CDR1 is KGHDR, CDR2 SFDVKD. Written as DNA, the CDR3 is TGTGTCACCAGTGATTTCGGGACAGGGGAACAAGGGACCCAGTACTTC. This sequence encodes CVTSDFGTGEQGTQYF.

The V call is TRBV7-6, the J call TRBJ2-5, with a possible D match to TRBD2 (6 bases). This CDR3 region has 15 residues. V was pared by 3 bases and J by 3 bases, with 14 bases between. The germline V gene has CDR1 SGHVS and CDR2 FNYEAQ. The CDR3, as DNA: TGTGCCAGCAGCTTGTTCTGGGACTTAAAAGAGACCCAGTACTTC. Translating gives CASSLFWDLKETQYF.

The rearrangement links TRBV20-1 to TRBJ1-5; D uncertain. There are 15 residues in the CDR3. V was cut by 6 bases and J by 3 bases, with 18 bases left in between. The germline CDR1 and CDR2 sequences are DFQATT and SNEGSKA (reference sequence). In DNA form, the CDR3 reads TGCAGTGCCCCCTTACAGCCCATAGACAATCAGCCCCAGCATTTT. It is translated as CSAPLQPIDNQPQHF.

The chain couples TRBV7-6 to TRBJ2-1, with a weak D call TRBD2 (5 bases). CDR1 and CDR2 from the germline V gene are SGHVS and FNYEAQ. The V and J ends lost 6 bases and 7 bases respectively, with 13 bases between them. The CDR3 runs to 13 residues. The CDR3 here is CASSSPTRNEQFF. Written as DNA, the CDR3 is TGTGCCAGCAGTTCTCCTACTAGAAATGAGCAGTTCTTC. Variable domain in full (rest from reference TRBV7-6 and TRBJ2-1): GAGVSQSPRYKVTKRGQDVALRCDPISGHVSLYWYRQALGQGPEFLTYFNYEAQQDKSGLPNDRFSAERPEGSISTLTIQRTEQRDSAMYRCASSSPTRNEQFFGPGTRLTVL.

This clonotype has a count of ten or more. This rearrangement joins TRBV9 to TRBJ2-5; TRBD2 might be the D (6 bases). Deletions cut 0 bases from V and 1 base from J, with 13 bases between. Germline V lookup: CDR1 SGDLS, CDR2 YYNGEE. This CDR3 spans 16 amino acids. The CDR3 bases are TGTGCCAGCAGCGTAGGCGGGAATCCCACCCAAGAGACCCAGTACTTC. The encoded protein is CASSVGGNPTQETQYF.

This clonotype came up a few times. The rearrangement joins TRBV18 to TRBJ1-1; D might be TRBD1 (6 bases). The CDR3 is made up of 14 amino acids. Trimming took off 3 bases at V and 1 base at J, with 9 bases between the two ends. Germline V CDR1 and CDR2: KGHSH, LQKENI. The CDR3 nucleotides are TGTGCCAGCTCACCTGGACAGCAGAACACTGAAGCTTTCTTT. This gives the protein CASSPGQQNTEAFF.

This clonotype was observed at least ten times. This rearrangement joins TRBV6-2 or TRBV6-3 to TRBJ2-4; 12 positions match TRBD1. Germline CDR1 reads MNHEY; CDR2 reads SVGEGT. CDR3 size: 15 residues. V trimming: 4 bases; J trimming: 6 bases; junction bases outside the gene matches: 4. DNA for the CDR3: TGTGCCAGCAGTTCGGGACAGGGGGCTCGAAACATTCAGTACTTC. Protein sequence: CASSSGQGARNIQYF.

This clonotype was detected ten times or more. The CDR3 coding sequence is TGCAGTGCTAGAGGTCGGGTGTCCTACACCTTC. Amino acid sequence: CSARGRVSYTF. The chain employs TRBV20-1 and TRBJ1-2; no reliable D call. The CDR3 is made up of 11 amino acids. The V end was cut by 1 base, the J end by 10 bases, with 10 bases between. CDR1 and CDR2 from the germline V gene are DFQATT and SNEGSKA (reference sequence).

Comment on this clonotype: A much larger clone differs by one base, so this may be a read error. The V call is TRBV4-3, the J call TRBJ2-5; 7 nucleotides align to TRBD2. CDR1 is LGHNA, CDR2 YSLEER, per germline. Trimming removed 1 base from V and 5 bases from J; junction bases left unmatched: 7. CDR3 length equals 15 residues. The CDR3 DNA reads as TGCGCCAGCAGCCAAGTGGGACGGGGGGTTGAGACCCAGTACTTC. This gives the protein CASSQVGRGVETQYF.

This clonotype was recorded at least ten times. The chain carries TRBV5-5 and TRBJ2-1; TRBD1 aligns across 10 bases. Germline CDR1 reads SGHKS; CDR2 reads YYEKEE (reference sequence). This CDR3 has 15 residues. With V trimmed by 0 bases and J by 7 bases, 4 bases remained unmatched. The CDR3: CASSLGQGANNEQFF. In DNA form, the CDR3 reads TGTGCCAGCAGCTTGGGACAGGGGGCGAATAATGAGCAGTTCTTC.

This clonotype was recorded at least ten times. The chain couples TRBV20-1 to TRBJ1-5, with D unclear. Trimming cost V 0 bases and J 1 base, with 13 bases left between them. Germline V gives CDR1 DFQATT, CDR2 SNEGSKA (reference sequence). The CDR3 is 16 residues long. The CDR3 region has the DNA TGCAGTGCTAGAGATCAGGCCCCCGGGAGCAATCAGCCCCAGCATTTT. Residues: CSARDQAPGSNQPQHF.

This clonotype was counted many times. The chain has TRBV27 and TRBJ1-1; D might be TRBD1 (6 bases). The length of the CDR3 is 15 residues. The V and J ends lost 5 bases and 5 bases respectively, with 18 bases between them. Looked up from germline, CDR1 is MNHEY and CDR2 is SMNVEV (reference sequence). CDR3 in DNA: TGTGCCAGCAGTCCGCTGACAGGAATTAGTACTGAAGCTTTCTTT. Protein: CASSPLTGISTEAFF.

The genes are TRBV9 and TRBJ2-5, with 10 bases identical to TRBD2. V lost 4 bases, J lost 4 bases, and 13 bases stayed unmatched. CDR1 is SGDLS and CDR2 is YYNGEE in the germline V gene. The CDR3 length is 17 residues. CDR3 amino acids: CASSPGVSGGALETQYF. In DNA form, the CDR3 reads TGTGCCAGCAGCCCAGGAGTCAGCGGGGGGGCCCTAGAGACCCAGTACTTC.